These 8 T cell receptor beta chains share one sample of origin, sequenced in a study of STAT5B mutations in CD4+ large granular lymphocyte leukemia (dated by TCRdb to between 2021 and 2024). Receptors were amplified or captured by the immunoSEQ multiplex PCR assay. TCRdb holds this immuneACCESS table with in-frame rearrangements only. Some clones are missing; in checked studies, unresolved V genes explain under half, and the rest has no known cause. The sample table contains roughly 29,000 clones; only one count was recorded for approximately 75% of them. The top ten clones comprise over 3% of the sample. What was sequenced was CD4+ T cells from blood buffy coats. The receptors stem from a human donor in good health.

The chain couples TRBV5-4 to TRBJ2-5, with D hard to call. Per the germline V gene, CDR1 is SGHNT and CDR2 is YYREEE (reference sequence). CDR3 length: 16 amino acids. Trimming removed 0 bases from V and 4 bases from J, with 16 bases in between. This chain's CDR3 is CASSLGDRRKGETQYF. DNA of the CDR3: TGTGCCAGCAGCTTGGGTGACCGTCGGAAGGGAGAGACCCAGTACTTC. The full variable domain, its missing parts supplied by reference TRBV5-4 and TRBJ2-5, is ETGVTQSPTHLIKTRGQQVTLRCSSQSGHNTVSWYQQALGQGPQFIFQYYREEENGRGNFPPRFSGLQFPNYSSELNVNALELDDSALYLCASSLGDRRKGETQYFGPGTRLLVL.

This sequence joins TRBV7-9 and TRBJ2-4; D remains unclear. The germline gives CDR1 SEHNR, CDR2 FQNEAQ (reference sequence). Trimming pared 3 bases from V and 0 bases from J, leaving 15 bases between. CDR3 size: 17 residues. Here the CDR3 reads CASSFPPLHVAKNIQYF. The CDR3 DNA is TGTGCCAGCAGCTTCCCACCATTACACGTAGCCAAAAACATTCAGTACTTC.

This clone was seen more than once but under ten times. The V and J genes are TRBV7-6 and TRBJ1-5; D call uncertain. The CDR3 runs to 14 residues. V lost 5 bases, J lost 2 bases, and 10 bases lay in between. The V gene's germline CDR1 is SGHVS and CDR2 FNYEAQ. The CDR3 spells CASSATRGNQPQHF. In nucleotides, the CDR3 is TGTGCCAGCAGCGCAACTAGGGGCAATCAGCCCCAGCATTTT.

The rearrangement joins TRBV7-2 to TRBJ2-1; 7 bases are a match to TRBD2. Germline trimming cut 5 bases from V and 0 bases from J; bases unmatched to any gene: 10. CDR1 and CDR2 from the germline V gene are SGHTA and FQGNSA. CDR3 length: 17 amino acids. This CDR3 reads CASSHSSSGSSYNEQFF. The CDR3 nucleotides read TGTGCCAGCAGCCACTCCTCTAGCGGCTCCTCCTACAATGAGCAGTTCTTC. The variable domain in full, completed from reference TRBV7-2 and TRBJ2-1, reads GAGVSQSPSNKVTEKGKDVELRCDPISGHTALYWYRQSLGQGLEFLIYFQGNSAPDKSGLPSDRFSAERTGGSVSTLTIQRTQQEDSAVYLCASSHSSSGSSYNEQFFGPGTRLTVL.

This clone was recorded only once. The chain uses TRBV2 and TRBJ2-1; TRBD2 is a possible D gene (5 bases). There are 16 residues in the CDR3. The V end lost 4 bases, the J end lost 5 bases, and 18 bases lay between the germline ends. Germline loops: CDR1 SNHLY, CDR2 FYNNEI. CDR3 sequence reads: CASSAQSSGANNEQFF. The CDR3 coding sequence is TGTGCCAGCAGTGCCCAGTCGAGCGGCGCTAACAATGAGCAGTTCTTC.

V and J are TRBV10-3 and TRBJ2-2; 8 nucleotides align to TRBD2. V dropped 9 bases and J dropped 3; count of bases not matched to a gene: 3. Germline V lookup: CDR1 ENHRY, CDR2 SYGVKD. This CDR3 spans 13 amino acids. CDR3 nucleotide sequence: TGTGCCATTACTAGCGGAGACACCGGGGAGCTGTTTTTT. This encodes CAITSGDTGELFF.

This chain links TRBV11-2 with TRBJ1-4; D possibly corresponds to TRBD1 (6 bases). Germline CDR1 is SGHAT and CDR2 is FQNNGV. The CDR3 has 16 amino acids. The V end was cut by 5 bases, the J end by 6 bases, with 19 bases between. The CDR3 spells CASSLVGGRAHEKLFF. DNA of the CDR3: TGTGCCAGCAGCCTAGTTGGGGGCAGGGCGCATGAAAAACTGTTTTTT.

This rearrangement joins TRBV28 to TRBJ2-1; the match to TRBD2 covers 16 bases. The junction had 3 bases not matched to a gene; V was cut back by 1 base and J by 6 bases. Germline CDR1 MDHEN, CDR2 SYDVKM. The CDR3 is 17 residues long. CDR3 sequence: CASSLFGTSGRANEQFF. As DNA, the CDR3 is TGTGCCAGCAGTTTATTCGGGACTAGCGGGAGGGCCAATGAGCAGTTCTTC.